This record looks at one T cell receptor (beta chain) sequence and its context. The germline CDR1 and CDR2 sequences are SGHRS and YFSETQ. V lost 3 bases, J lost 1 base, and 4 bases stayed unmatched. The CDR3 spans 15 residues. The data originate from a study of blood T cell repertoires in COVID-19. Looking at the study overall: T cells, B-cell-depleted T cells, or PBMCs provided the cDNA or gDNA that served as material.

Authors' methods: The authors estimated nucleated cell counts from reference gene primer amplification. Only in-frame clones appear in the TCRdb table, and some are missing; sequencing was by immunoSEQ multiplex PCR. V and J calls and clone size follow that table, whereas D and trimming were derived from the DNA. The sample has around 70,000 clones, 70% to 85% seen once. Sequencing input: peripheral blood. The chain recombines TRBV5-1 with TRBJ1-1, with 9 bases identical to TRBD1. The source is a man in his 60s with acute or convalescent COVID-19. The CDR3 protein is CASSSGTGTNTEAFF. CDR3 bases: TGCGCCAGCAGCTCCGGGACAGGGACGAACACTGAAGCTTTCTTT.